Shown below are 18 T cell receptor beta chains from a single sample sequenced in a study of blood T cells in healthy people across ages. With a J-beta primer mix and a sample-barcoded 5' primer, a second PCR ran 7 to 11 cycles. One entry per CDR3 protein results from TCRdb running MiXCR on the 5' RACE reads. Of 1.5 million to 2 million distinct CDR3 sequences detected, approximately 30% appear once; the ten largest clones hold around 7.7%. Sequenced input: blood. The receptors derive from a woman aged 30 to 39 in good health.

Ten or more counts support this clonotype. This chain uses TRBV7-2 with TRBJ2-5; D perhaps matches TRBD2 (6 bases). This CDR3 has 14 residues. Looked up from germline, CDR1 is SGHTA and CDR2 is FQGNSA. V gave up 4 bases and J gave up 3 bases, with 12 bases separating them. The CDR3 loop reads CASSSWDWEETQYF. The CDR3 nucleotides read TGTGCCAGCAGCTCATGGGACTGGGAAGAGACCCAGTACTTC.

The chain employs TRBV29-1 and TRBJ2-3; 11 nucleotides line up with TRBD2. V was pared by 8 bases and J by 6 bases, with 10 bases of the junction left unmatched. Per the germline V gene, CDR1 is SQVTM and CDR2 is ANQGSEA. The CDR3 is 14 amino acids. CDR3 in amino acids: CSPVLAGDADTQYF. CDR3 nucleotides: TGCAGCCCGGTACTAGCGGGAGATGCGGATACGCAGTATTTT.

The chain couples TRBV14 to TRBJ2-1; D is unresolved. This CDR3 spans 12 amino acids. V lost 4 bases and J lost 9, with 10 bases in between. Looked up from germline, CDR1 is SGHDN and CDR2 is FVKESK. As DNA, the CDR3 is TGTGCCAGCAGCCCTTCATGGACTGAGCAGTTCTTC. This encodes CASSPSWTEQFF.

In the case of this clonotype: Since a much larger clone is just one base distant, this may be a read error. The rearrangement joins TRBV12-3 or TRBV12-4 to TRBJ2-3; no firm D call. The CDR3 consists of 15 residues. The CDR3 sequence: CASSPARQPLDAQYF. The CDR3 nucleotides are TGTGCCAGCAGCCCCGCCCGTCAACCTCTAGATGCGCAGTATTTT.

This clonotype was found a few times. The V call is TRBV7-2, the J call TRBJ1-6; D perhaps matches TRBD1 (5 bases). CDR1 SGHTA and CDR2 FQGNSA come from the germline V gene. This CDR3 region has 16 residues. The V gene lost 4 bases and the J gene lost 4 bases, with 14 bases spanning the gap. This CDR3 is CASSYGTEVYNSPLHF. Written as DNA, the CDR3 is TGTGCCAGCAGCTACGGGACCGAAGTTTATAATTCACCCCTCCACTTT.

The chain is built from TRBV7-2 and TRBJ2-1; 7 bases are shared with TRBD2. The CDR3 has 14 amino acids. Germline loops: CDR1 SGHTA, CDR2 FQGNSA. V lost 2 bases to trimming and J lost 5 bases; unmatched junction nucleotides: 3. CDR3 amino acids: CASSLRGVNNEQFF. The CDR3 nucleotides are TGTGCCAGCAGCTTACGGGGGGTAAACAATGAGCAGTTCTTC.

Many counts were recorded for this clonotype. The gene calls are TRBV29-1 and TRBJ2-7; maybe TRBD1 (6 bases). Germline values: CDR1 SQVTM, CDR2 ANQGSEA. CDR3 length: 14 amino acids. Trimming stripped 7 bases from V and 4 bases from J, with 20 bases between. This chain's CDR3 is CSASPQGNPYEQYF. CDR3 in DNA: TGCAGCGCCTCCCCACAGGGTAACCCATACGAGCAGTACTTC.

This clonotype was seen a handful of times. The chain is built from TRBV29-1 and TRBJ1-2; D ambiguous. V shed 6 bases and J shed 0 bases, with 8 bases lying between them. The V gene's germline CDR1 is SQVTM and CDR2 ANQGSEA. The CDR3 is 12 residues long. The DNA for the CDR3 is TGCAGCGTCATCAGAGCTAACTATGGCTACACCTTC. This sequence encodes CSVIRANYGYTF.

The V call is TRBV6-5, the J call TRBJ2-7; D unclear. The V gene lost 6 bases and the J gene lost 7 bases, with 7 bases spanning the gap. The CDR3 runs to 10 residues. Looked up from germline, CDR1 is MNHEY and CDR2 is SVGAGI. The CDR3 protein is CASSHPEQYF. Here the CDR3 DNA reads TGTGCCAGCAGCCACCCGGAGCAGTACTTC.

This clonotype was detected only a few times. This rearrangement joins TRBV4-1 to TRBJ2-5, with 9 bases fitting TRBD1. The CDR3 is 15 residues long. Germline values: CDR1 MGHRA, CDR2 YSYEKL. The ends lost 3 bases at V and 5 bases at J; junction bases unmatched: 7. CDR3 nucleotides: TGCGCCAGCAGCCAGACCGGGACAGGGACCGAGACCCAGTACTTC. As protein: CASSQTGTGTETQYF.

V gene TRBV23-1 combines with J gene TRBJ2-5; the D gene is possibly TRBD1 (5 bases). TRBV23-1 is filed as an ORF, its function uncertain. CDR3 length: 15 residues. Trimming took off 3 bases at V and 5 bases at J, with 16 bases between the two ends. The CDR3 region is CASSQSGQGGETQYF. The CDR3 region has the DNA TGCGCCAGCAGTCAGTCGGGTCAGGGTGGGGAGACCCAGTACTTC.

There are a few counts of this clonotype. This clone may be a read error of a much larger clone one base away. The CDR3, as DNA: TGTGCCAGCAGCTTCAATGAGCAGTACTTC. Its translation: CASSFNEQYF. The V call is TRBV28, the J call TRBJ2-4; the D is unclear. Germline-derived CDR1 and CDR2 are MDHEN and SYDVKM. The CDR3 contains 10 residues. V lost 6 bases to trimming and J lost 13 bases, with 10 bases between them.

Only a few counts were recorded for this clonotype. The chain combines TRBV20-1 with TRBJ2-3; a weak D match, TRBD2 (5 bases). The ends were cut back, 4 bases at V and 2 bases at J, with 13 bases in the middle. This CDR3 region has 14 residues. In germline, CDR1 is DFQATT, CDR2 SNEGSKA (reference sequence). This chain's CDR3 is CSATRGPPTDTQYF. DNA for the CDR3: TGCAGTGCTACTAGAGGGCCTCCCACAGATACGCAGTATTTT.

This clonotype was counted a few times. The rearrangement joins TRBV7-9 to TRBJ1-1; the D is unclear. CDR3 length equals 14 residues. Germline values: CDR1 SEHNR, CDR2 FQNEAQ (reference sequence). Trimming removed 5 bases from V and 1 base from J, with 11 bases in between. The CDR3 reads CASSVERRNTEAFF. The CDR3, as DNA: TGTGCCAGCAGCGTCGAGCGGAGGAACACTGAAGCTTTCTTT. Filled out from reference TRBV7-9 and TRBJ1-1, the complete variable domain reads DTGVSQNPRHKITKRGQNVTFRCDPISEHNRLYWYRQTLGQGPEFLTYFQNEAQLEKSRLLSDRFSAERPKGSFSTLEIQRTEQGDSAMYLCASSVERRNTEAFFGQGTRLTVV.

The rearrangement joins TRBV29-1 to TRBJ1-5; 8 bases line up with TRBD1. There are 15 residues in the CDR3. Germline values: CDR1 SQVTM, CDR2 ANQGSEA. The V and J ends lost 7 bases and 0 bases, in that order; junction bases with no gene match: 8. The chain's CDR3 is CSAPGTGNSNQPQHF. The CDR3 DNA reads as TGCAGCGCACCCGGGACAGGAAATAGCAATCAGCCCCAGCATTTT.

This clonotype was seen ten or more times. The rearrangement joins TRBV27 to TRBJ2-1, with 7 bases aligning to TRBD2. Trimming removed 5 bases from V and 3 bases from J; junction bases left unmatched: 10. Germline lookup yields CDR1 MNHEY and CDR2 SMNVEV (reference sequence). This CDR3 contains 16 residues. Here the CDR3 reads CASSPGASGSYNEQFF. CDR3 in DNA: TGTGCCAGCAGTCCCGGGGCTAGCGGCAGCTACAATGAGCAGTTCTTC.

This clonotype has ten or more counts. The chain is built from TRBV20-1 and TRBJ2-5; 12 bases are shared with TRBD2. CDR1 DFQATT and CDR2 SNEGSKA come from the germline V gene (reference sequence). V was clipped by 6 bases and J by 0 bases; unmatched bases: 11. The CDR3 totals 17 residues. For the CDR3, the DNA is TGCAGTGCAGGACTAGCGGGGACCTACCATTACCAAGAGACCCAGTACTTC. Translating it yields CSAGLAGTYHYQETQYF.

This clonotype was found a few times. The chain employs TRBV11-2 and TRBJ1-1, with D perhaps TRBD1 (6 bases). Germline V gene sequence: CDR1 SGHAT, CDR2 FQNNGV. V lost 5 bases, J lost 3 bases, and 13 bases lay in between. The CDR3 is made up of 14 amino acids. The CDR3 region is CASSITPGDTEAFF. The CDR3 nucleotides are TGTGCCAGCAGCATAACCCCAGGGGACACTGAAGCTTTCTTT.